The 2 T cell receptor beta chains below were found in one sample sequenced in a study of Graves' ophthalmopathy and Graves' hyperthyroidism. Amplifying from RNA transcripts, the study obtained TCR beta CDR3 regions. An opening RT-PCR round employed HTBI primers and preceded a second-round multiplex PCR. TCRdb reanalysed the multiplex PCR reads using MiXCR and keeps one entry per CDR3 protein. The sample has about 740,000 distinct CDR3 sequences; approximately 40% are singletons. The sequenced sample was peripheral blood. The receptors originated from an adult man with Graves' ophthalmopathy.

This clonotype was counted a few times. CDR3 nucleotide sequence: TGCAGTGCTAGAAGTCAATTTCTTCTCTATGGCTACACCTTC. Its translation is CSARSQFLLYGYTF. The rearrangement joins TRBV20-1 to TRBJ1-2; D is uncertain. Per germline, CDR1 DFQATT and CDR2 SNEGSKA (reference sequence). The CDR3 runs 14 residues. Trimming stripped 2 bases from V and 4 bases from J, with 14 bases between.

The chain joins TRBV7-6 to TRBJ1-1, with D possibly being TRBD1 (5 bases). CDR3 length: 16 amino acids. The germline CDR1 and CDR2 sequences are SGHVS and FNYEAQ. Trimming pared 2 bases from V and 4 bases from J, leaving 17 bases between. CDR3: CASSLFRGRGSTEAFF. CDR3 nucleotides: TGTGCCAGCAGCTTATTCCGGGGCCGAGGCAGCACTGAAGCTTTCTTT. Based on the CDR3 plus reference TRBV7-6 and TRBJ1-1, the full variable domain is GAGVSQSPRYKVTKRGQDVALRCDPISGHVSLYWYRQALGQGPEFLTYFNYEAQQDKSGLPNDRFSAERPEGSISTLTIQRTEQRDSAMYRCASSLFRGRGSTEAFFGQGTRLTVV.